This note documents a single T cell receptor beta chain sequence. TCRdb's table, derived via immunoSEQ multiplex PCR, lists solely in-frame clones and lacks some. This table has under 100,000 clones, roughly 95% appearing once. The CDR3 totals 11 residues. The V end was cut by 7 bases, the J end by 6 bases, with 12 bases between. Looked up from germline, CDR1 is DFQATT and CDR2 is SNEGSKA (reference sequence). The data originate from a study of T cell changes during pregnancy in multiple sclerosis. The TCR originated in a female donor with multiple sclerosis, enrolled in a pregnancy study. The chain uses TRBV20-1 and TRBJ1-1; D gene unclear. The sequences come from peripheral blood, collected in the second trimester of pregnancy. CDR3 nucleotides: TGCAGTGTTCTGGAGGTGGCTGAAGCTTTCTTT. It encodes CSVLEVAEAFF.